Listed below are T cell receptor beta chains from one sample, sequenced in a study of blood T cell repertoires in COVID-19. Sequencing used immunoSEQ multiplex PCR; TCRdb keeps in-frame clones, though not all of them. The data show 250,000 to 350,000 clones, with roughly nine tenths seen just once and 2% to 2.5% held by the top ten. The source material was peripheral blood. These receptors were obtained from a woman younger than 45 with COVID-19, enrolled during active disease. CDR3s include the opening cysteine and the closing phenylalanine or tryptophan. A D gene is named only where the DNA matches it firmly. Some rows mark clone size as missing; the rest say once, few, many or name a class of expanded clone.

CASSQLYAGQNSPLHF | TGTGCCAGCAGCCAGCTCTACGCGGGGCAGAATTCACCCCTCCACTTT | TRBJ1-6 | TRBV5-4 | NA | NA
CASSLYIARNTEAFF | TGTGCCAGCAGCCTTTACATAGCCAGGAACACTGAAGCTTTCTTT | TRBJ1-1 | TRBV5-5 | NA | NA
CAWRGVNGYTF | TGTGCCTGGAGAGGAGTTAATGGCTACACCTTC | TRBJ1-2 | TRBV30 | once | NA
CASSSGTPLTNEKLFF | TGTGCCAGCAGCTCCGGGACACCCTTAACTAATGAAAAACTGTTTTTT | TRBJ1-4 | TRBV5-6 | once | NA
CASATGGFYNSPLHF | TGTGCCAGCGCCACCGGAGGGTTCTATAATTCACCCCTCCACTTT | TRBJ1-6 | TRBV6-5 | few | NA
CASSWEDTQYF | TGTGCCAGCAGCTGGGAGGATACGCAGTATTTT | TRBJ2-3 | TRBV5-4 | NA | NA
CASSFSGFTDTQYF | TGTGCCAGCAGTTTTTCAGGGTTCACAGATACGCAGTATTTT | TRBJ2-3 | TRBV28 | NA | NA
CASSYMAGDGYTF | TGTGCCAGCAGTTATATGGCCGGGGATGGCTACACCTTC | TRBJ1-2 | TRBV6-6 | NA | NA
CASSENRGLGTGELFF | TGTGCCAGTAGTGAAAACAGGGGGCTTGGCACCGGGGAGCTGTTTTTT | TRBJ2-2 | TRBV19 | many | TRBD1
CASLSRTAEINQPQHF | TGCGCCAGCCTTTCACGGACAGCAGAGATCAATCAGCCCCAGCATTTT | TRBJ1-5 | TRBV10-1 | NA | NA
CASSSLPAGNYNEQFF | TGTGCCAGCAGTTCCCTACCAGCGGGAAATTATAATGAGCAGTTCTTC | TRBJ2-1 | TRBV27 | NA | TRBD2
CASTFTGVTEAFF | TGTGCCAGCACCTTTACAGGTGTAACTGAAGCTTTCTTT | TRBJ1-1 | TRBV28 | NA | NA
CATSIRDRGIVNYGYTF | TGTGCCACGTCCATCCGGGACAGGGGGATAGTCAACTATGGCTACACCTTC | TRBJ1-2 | TRBV19 | NA | TRBD1
CASSFPNQPQHF | TGTGCCAGCAGCTTCCCTAATCAGCCCCAGCATTTT | TRBJ1-5 | TRBV7-2 | NA | NA
CASSLQGSPGYTF | TGTGCCAGCAGCTTGCAGGGGAGCCCTGGCTACACCTTC | TRBJ1-2 | TRBV7-8 | NA | NA
CAWSVGTGALEAFF | TGTGCCTGGAGTGTAGGGACAGGGGCCCTAGAAGCTTTCTTT | TRBJ1-1 | TRBV30 | NA | TRBD1
CASSFQGRGNTEAFF | TGTGCCAGCAGTTTTCAGGGGCGAGGGAACACTGAAGCTTTCTTT | TRBJ1-1 | TRBV27 | NA | NA
CASSPPGQSNQPQHF | TGTGCCAGCTCACCACCGGGACAGTCCAATCAGCCCCAGCATTTT | TRBJ1-5 | TRBV18 | NA | TRBD1
CASRMDTMGGNTIYF | TGTGCCAGCAGAATGGACACGATGGGAGGAAACACCATATATTTT | TRBJ1-3 | TRBV7-2 | NA | NA
CASSLDGIWGDQETQYF | TGTGCCAGCAGCTTAGACGGCATTTGGGGGGACCAAGAGACCCAGTACTTC | TRBJ2-5 | TRBV7-9 | few | NA
CASSAGTSVYNEQFF | TGTGCCAGCAGTGCCGGGACTAGCGTCTACAATGAGCAGTTCTTC | TRBJ2-1 | TRBV6-4 | NA | TRBD2
CASLETGLNTEAFF | TGTGCCAGCCTCGAGACAGGTCTGAACACTGAAGCTTTCTTT | TRBJ1-1 | TRBV19 | NA | NA
CASKGTSGKKVKSNEQFF | TGTGCCAGCAAAGGGACTAGCGGGAAAAAGGTTAAAAGCAATGAGCAGTTCTTC | TRBJ2-1 | TRBV28 | NA | TRBD2
CASSITARGFMNTEAFF | TGTGCCAGTAGTATAACTGCACGGGGTTTTATGAACACTGAAGCTTTCTTT | TRBJ1-1 | TRBV19 | NA | NA
CASSATGENIQYF | TGTGCCAGCAGTGCCACAGGGGAAAACATTCAGTACTTC | TRBJ2-4 | TRBV2 | NA | TRBD1
CASTLGQGTNYGYTF | TGTGCCAGTACCCTCGGGCAGGGGACTAACTATGGCTACACCTTC | TRBJ1-2 | TRBV19 | NA | NA
CASSSPTGDTEAFF | TGTGCCAGCAGCTCCCCGACAGGGGACACTGAAGCTTTCTTT | TRBJ1-1 | TRBV7-3 | NA | TRBD1
CASSLQAVDTIYF | TGTGCCAGCAGCTTGCAGGCCGTGGACACCATATATTTT | TRBJ1-3 | TRBV5-4 | NA | NA
CASSLISVNEETQYF | TGTGCCAGCAGCTTAATCTCGGTGAATGAAGAGACCCAGTACTTC | TRBJ2-5 | TRBV7-9 | NA | NA
CASSEYTAYTEAFF | TGTGCCAGCAGTGAATATACAGCATACACTGAAGCTTTCTTT | TRBJ1-1 | TRBV2 | NA | NA
CASSDWPGETQYF | TGTGCCAGCAGCGACTGGCCTGGGGAGACCCAGTACTTC | TRBJ2-5 | TRBV7-2 | NA | NA
CATSRDRPQGVNEQYF | TGTGCCACCAGCAGGGATAGGCCCCAAGGGGTGAACGAGCAGTACTTC | TRBJ2-7 | TRBV15 | NA | NA
CASSILTENTEAFF | TGTGCCAGTAGTATATTAACTGAGAACACTGAAGCTTTCTTT | TRBJ1-1 | TRBV19 | NA | NA
CASSQDVASGSTETQYF | TGTGCCAGCAGCCAAGATGTGGCTAGCGGGAGTACGGAGACCCAGTACTTC | TRBJ2-5 | TRBV4-2 | NA | TRBD2
CASSFGRGTEAFF | TGTGCCAGCAGCTTCGGGAGGGGCACTGAAGCTTTCTTT | TRBJ1-1 | TRBV11-2 | NA | NA
CASRKTGIGPGTEAFF | TGTGCCAGCAGAAAGACCGGGATCGGTCCGGGAACTGAAGCTTTCTTT | TRBJ1-1 | TRBV27 | NA | NA
CASSLSRDREYYGYTF | TGTGCCAGCAGTTTATCCAGGGACAGGGAATATTATGGCTACACCTTC | TRBJ1-2 | TRBV28 | NA | TRBD1
CASSRQGATGNNEQFF | TGTGCCAGCAGTCGACAGGGGGCGACGGGGAACAATGAGCAGTTCTTC | TRBJ2-1 | TRBV6-6 | once | TRBD1
CASSTGTVGNTEAFF | TGCGCCAGCAGCACCGGGACAGTGGGTAACACTGAAGCTTTCTTT | TRBJ1-1 | TRBV5-1 | NA | TRBD1
CASSPAGQGFNEQFF | TGTGCCAGCAGCCCTGCCGGACAGGGGTTCAATGAGCAGTTCTTC | TRBJ2-1 | TRBV4-2 | many | TRBD1
CASSPPGTVSYEQYF | TGCGCCAGCAGCCCCCCCGGGACAGTCTCCTACGAGCAGTACTTC | TRBJ2-7 | TRBV4-1 | NA | TRBD1
CASSLAGGPGELFF | TGTGCCAGCAGCTTAGCGGGAGGGCCGGGGGAGCTGTTTTTT | TRBJ2-2 | TRBV7-9 | NA | TRBD2
CASSWGQNTEAFF | TGTGCCAGCTCCTGGGGACAGAACACTGAAGCTTTCTTT | TRBJ1-1 | TRBV7-2 | NA | NA
CASSVRTGNQPQHF | TGTGCCAGTAGTGTCCGGACAGGGAATCAGCCCCAGCATTTT | TRBJ1-5 | TRBV19 | once | TRBD1
CASSLKREGLDEQYF | TGCGCCAGCAGCCTAAAGCGGGAGGGCCTCGACGAGCAGTACTTC | TRBJ2-7 | TRBV5-1 | NA | TRBD2
CASSFFSGRGVWTGELFF | TGTGCCAGCAGTTTCTTTAGCGGGAGAGGAGTTTGGACCGGGGAGCTGTTTTTT | TRBJ2-2 | TRBV27 | NA | TRBD2
CASTVGQGGQPQHF | TGTGCCAGCACCGTCGGACAGGGAGGACAGCCCCAGCATTTT | TRBJ1-5 | TRBV6-5 | NA | TRBD1
CASSPSTGGYTF | TGTGCCAGCAGTCCTTCCACGGGGGGCTACACCTTC | TRBJ1-2 | TRBV25-1 | NA | NA
CASSQDLRETEAFF | TGCGCCAGCAGCCAAGATCTAAGGGAGACTGAAGCTTTCTTT | TRBJ1-1 | TRBV4-1 | NA | NA
CASSSRDYGYTF | TGTGCCAGCAGTTCCCGGGATTATGGCTACACCTTC | TRBJ1-2 | TRBV27 | NA | NA
CASGLGTDYTGELFF | TGTGCTAGTGGTTTAGGGACAGACTACACCGGGGAGCTGTTTTTT | TRBJ2-2 | TRBV12-5 | NA | TRBD1
CASSQDSGGWEQFF | TGCGCCAGCAGCCAAGATTCCGGCGGCTGGGAGCAGTTCTTC | TRBJ2-1 | TRBV4-1 | NA | NA
CASSIGGLAGVWEQYF | TGTGCCAGCAGCATCGGAGGACTAGCGGGAGTGTGGGAGCAGTACTTC | TRBJ2-7 | TRBV9 | NA | TRBD2
CASQGTSGRPQHF | TGTGCCAGCCAAGGGACTTCGGGGCGGCCCCAGCATTTT | TRBJ1-5 | TRBV6-5 | NA | NA
CASSQGVRVTDTQYF | TGTGCCAGCAGCCAAGGGGTCAGGGTGACAGATACGCAGTATTTT | TRBJ2-3 | TRBV3-1/TRBV3-2 | NA | NA
CASSKVSSGVYEQYF | TGTGCCAGCAGCAAAGTTTCTAGCGGGGTTTACGAGCAGTACTTC | TRBJ2-7 | TRBV21-1 | NA | NA
CASSIESGTSGSNEQFF | TGTGCCAGTAGTATAGAATCCGGGACTAGCGGGAGCAATGAGCAGTTCTTC | TRBJ2-1 | TRBV19 | NA | TRBD2
CSATGDGYEQYF | TGCAGCGCGACAGGGGATGGGTACGAGCAGTACTTC | TRBJ2-7 | TRBV29-1 | NA | TRBD1
CASSGQGATGELFF | TGTGCCAGCAGCGGACAGGGGGCGACCGGGGAGCTGTTTTTT | TRBJ2-2 | TRBV2 | many | TRBD1